This TCR beta chain was documented in a study of cytomegalovirus exposure and HLA in healthy donors. Regarding the study as a whole: A few of the chains that were CMV-associated were confirmed in vitro to be specific for CMV antigens.

Data came from immunoSEQ multiplex PCR; TCRdb stores just in-frame clones and leaves some out. The repertoire has approximately 220,000 clones, over 80% of them found once; the top ten carry about an eighth. As concerns this clone: Antigen: not known.

This CDR3 contains 15 residues. With 2 bases clipped from V and 6 bases from J, the junction kept 9 bases outside the gene matches. CDR1 is GTSNPN, CDR2 SVGIG, per germline (reference sequence). The sequenced sample consisted of PBMCs. This receptor was taken from a woman in her twenties or thirties in good health and CMV-seropositive. This sequence joins TRBV30 and TRBJ1-5; 8 bases align to TRBD1. CDR3 residues: CAWSSSGGLGQPQHF. CDR3 coding DNA: TGTGCCTGGAGTAGTTCAGGGGGCTTAGGTCAGCCCCAGCATTTT.